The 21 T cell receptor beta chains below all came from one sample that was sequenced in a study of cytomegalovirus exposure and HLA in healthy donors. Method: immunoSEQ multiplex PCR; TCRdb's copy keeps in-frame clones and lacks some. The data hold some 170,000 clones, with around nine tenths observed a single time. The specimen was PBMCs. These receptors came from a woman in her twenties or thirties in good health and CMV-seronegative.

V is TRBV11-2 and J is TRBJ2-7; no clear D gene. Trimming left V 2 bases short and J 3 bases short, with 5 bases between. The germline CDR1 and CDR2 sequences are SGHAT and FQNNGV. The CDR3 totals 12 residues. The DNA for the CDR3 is TGTGCCAGCAGCTTAAATCTCTACGAGCAGTACTTC. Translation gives CASSLNLYEQYF. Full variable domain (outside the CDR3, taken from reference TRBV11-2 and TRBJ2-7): EAGVAQSPRYKIIEKRQSVAFWCNPISGHATLYWYQQILGQGPKLLIQFQNNGVVDDSQLPKDRFSAERLKGVDSTLKIQPAKLEDSAVYLCASSLNLYEQYFGPGTRLTVT.

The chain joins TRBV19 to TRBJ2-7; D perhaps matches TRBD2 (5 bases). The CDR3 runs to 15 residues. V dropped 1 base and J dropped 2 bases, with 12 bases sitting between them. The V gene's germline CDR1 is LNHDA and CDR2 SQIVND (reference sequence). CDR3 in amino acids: CASSIGSGFAYEQYF. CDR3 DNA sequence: TGTGCCAGTAGTATAGGGTCGGGGTTCGCCTACGAGCAGTACTTC.

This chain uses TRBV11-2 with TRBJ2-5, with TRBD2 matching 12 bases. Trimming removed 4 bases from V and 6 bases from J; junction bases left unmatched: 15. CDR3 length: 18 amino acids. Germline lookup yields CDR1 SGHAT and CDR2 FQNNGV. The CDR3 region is CASSSASSSGGAVKTQYF. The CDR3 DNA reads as TGTGCCAGCAGCTCCGCAAGTTCTAGCGGGGGGGCCGTAAAGACCCAGTACTTC.

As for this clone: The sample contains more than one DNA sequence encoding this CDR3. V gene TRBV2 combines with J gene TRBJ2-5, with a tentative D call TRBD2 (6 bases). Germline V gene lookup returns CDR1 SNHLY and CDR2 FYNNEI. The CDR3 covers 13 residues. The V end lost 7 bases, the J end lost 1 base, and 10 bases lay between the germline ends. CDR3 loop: CASKETSQETQYF. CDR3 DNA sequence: TGTGCCAGCAAAGAGACTAGCCAAGAGACCCAGTACTTC. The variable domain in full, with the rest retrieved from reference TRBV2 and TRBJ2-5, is EPEVTQTPSHQVTQMGQEVILRCVPISNHLYFYWYRQILGQKVEFLVSFYNNEISEKSEIFDDQFSVERPDGSNFTLKIRSTKLEDSAMYFCASKETSQETQYFGPGTRLLVL.

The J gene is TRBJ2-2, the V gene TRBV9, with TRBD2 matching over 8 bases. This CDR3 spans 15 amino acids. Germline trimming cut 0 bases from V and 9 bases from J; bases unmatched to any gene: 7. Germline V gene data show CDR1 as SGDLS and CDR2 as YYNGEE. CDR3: CASSVDSGDYRELFF. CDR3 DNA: TGTGCCAGCAGCGTAGATAGCGGGGATTACCGGGAGCTGTTTTTT.

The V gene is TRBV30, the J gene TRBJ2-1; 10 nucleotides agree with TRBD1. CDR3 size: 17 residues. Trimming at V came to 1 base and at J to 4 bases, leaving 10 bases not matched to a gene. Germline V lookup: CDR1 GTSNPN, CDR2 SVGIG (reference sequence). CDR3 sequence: CAWSGYTGTGEYNEQFF. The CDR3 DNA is TGTGCCTGGAGTGGCTATACCGGGACAGGGGAATACAATGAGCAGTTCTTC.

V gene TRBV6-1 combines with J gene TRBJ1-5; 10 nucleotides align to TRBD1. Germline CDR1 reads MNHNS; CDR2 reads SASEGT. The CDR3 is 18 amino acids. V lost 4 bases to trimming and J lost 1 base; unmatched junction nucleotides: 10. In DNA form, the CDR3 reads TGTGCCAGCAGTGGAGGACAGGGGGGTCGTAGGAGCAATCAGCCCCAGCATTTT. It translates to CASSGGQGGRRSNQPQHF.

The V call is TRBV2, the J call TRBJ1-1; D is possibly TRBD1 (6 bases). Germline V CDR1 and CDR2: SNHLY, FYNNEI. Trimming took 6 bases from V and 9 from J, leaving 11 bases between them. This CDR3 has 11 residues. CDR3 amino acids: CASRKDSKAFF. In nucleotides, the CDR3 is TGTGCCAGCAGGAAGGACAGTAAAGCTTTCTTT.

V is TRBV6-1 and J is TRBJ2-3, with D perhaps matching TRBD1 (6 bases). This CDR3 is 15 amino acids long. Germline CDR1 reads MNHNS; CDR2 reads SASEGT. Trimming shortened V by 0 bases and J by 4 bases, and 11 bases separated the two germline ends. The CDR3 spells CASSEAGAGSDTQYF. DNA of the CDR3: TGTGCCAGCAGTGAAGCGGGGGCAGGCTCAGATACGCAGTATTTT.

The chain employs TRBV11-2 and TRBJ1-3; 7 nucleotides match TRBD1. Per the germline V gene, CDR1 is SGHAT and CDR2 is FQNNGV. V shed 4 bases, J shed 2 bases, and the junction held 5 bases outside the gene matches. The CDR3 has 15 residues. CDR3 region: CASSSWTGTGNTIYF. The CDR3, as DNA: TGTGCCAGCAGCTCCTGGACAGGCACTGGAAACACCATATATTTT.

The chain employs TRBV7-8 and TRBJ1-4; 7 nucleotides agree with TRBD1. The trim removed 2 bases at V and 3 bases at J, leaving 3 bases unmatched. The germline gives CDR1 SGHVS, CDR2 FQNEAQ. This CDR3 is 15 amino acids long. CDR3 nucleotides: TGTGCCAGCAGCTTATTGGGACAGTCTAATGAAAAACTGTTTTTT. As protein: CASSLLGQSNEKLFF.

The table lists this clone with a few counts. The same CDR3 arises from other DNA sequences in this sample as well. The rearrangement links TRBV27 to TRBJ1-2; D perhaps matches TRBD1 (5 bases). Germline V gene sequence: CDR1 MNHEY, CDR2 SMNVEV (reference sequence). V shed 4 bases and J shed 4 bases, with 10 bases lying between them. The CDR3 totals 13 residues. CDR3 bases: TGTGCCAGCAGTTCTACAGGTCTCTATGGCTACACCTTC. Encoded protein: CASSSTGLYGYTF.

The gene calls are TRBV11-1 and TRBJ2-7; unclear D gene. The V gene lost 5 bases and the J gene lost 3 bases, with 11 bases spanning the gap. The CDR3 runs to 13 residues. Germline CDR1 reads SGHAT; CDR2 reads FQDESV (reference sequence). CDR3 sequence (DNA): TGTGCCAGCAGCCCCGACTCGGGCTACGAGCAGTACTTC. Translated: CASSPDSGYEQYF. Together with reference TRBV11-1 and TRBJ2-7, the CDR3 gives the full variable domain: EAEVAQSPRYKITEKSQAVAFWCDPISGHATLYWYRQILGQGPELLVQFQDESVVDDSQLPKDRFSAERLKGVDSTLKIQPAELGDSAMYLCASSPDSGYEQYFGPGTRLTVT.

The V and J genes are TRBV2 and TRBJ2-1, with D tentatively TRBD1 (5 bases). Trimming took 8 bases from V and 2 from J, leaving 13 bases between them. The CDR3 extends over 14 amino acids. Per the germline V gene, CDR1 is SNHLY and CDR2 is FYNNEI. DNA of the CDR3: TGTGCCAGCTTGAGGACACCTACCTACAATGAGCAGTTCTTC. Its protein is CASLRTPTYNEQFF.

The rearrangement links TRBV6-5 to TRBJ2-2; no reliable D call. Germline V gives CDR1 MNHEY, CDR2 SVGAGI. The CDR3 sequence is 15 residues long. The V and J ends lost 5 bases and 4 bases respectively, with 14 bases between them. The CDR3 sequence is CASSRLPGLTGELFF. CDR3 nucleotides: TGTGCCAGCAGTCGATTACCGGGTCTCACCGGGGAGCTGTTTTTT.

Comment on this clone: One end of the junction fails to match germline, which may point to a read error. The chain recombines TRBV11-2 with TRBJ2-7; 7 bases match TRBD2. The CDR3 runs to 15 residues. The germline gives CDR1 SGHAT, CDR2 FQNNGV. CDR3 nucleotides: TGTGCCAGCAGTTTAGTAGCGGGTGGGATCTACGAGCAGTACTTC. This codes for CASSLVAGGIYEQYF.

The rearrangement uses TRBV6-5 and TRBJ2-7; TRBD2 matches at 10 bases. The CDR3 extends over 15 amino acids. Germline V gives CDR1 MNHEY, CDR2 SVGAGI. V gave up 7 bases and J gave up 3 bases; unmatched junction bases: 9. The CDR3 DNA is TGTGCCAGCACCAAGGGGACTAGCGCGCACTACGAGCAGTACTTC. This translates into CASTKGTSAHYEQYF.

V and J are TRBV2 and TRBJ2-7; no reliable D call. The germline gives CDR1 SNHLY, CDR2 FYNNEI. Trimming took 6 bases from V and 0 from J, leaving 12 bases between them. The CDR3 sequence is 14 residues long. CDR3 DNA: TGTGCCAGCAGAAGACATCGCCTCTCCTACGAGCAGTACTTC. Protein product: CASRRHRLSYEQYF. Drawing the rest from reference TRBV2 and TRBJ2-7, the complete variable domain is EPEVTQTPSHQVTQMGQEVILRCVPISNHLYFYWYRQILGQKVEFLVSFYNNEISEKSEIFDDQFSVERPDGSNFTLKIRSTKLEDSAMYFCASRRHRLSYEQYFGPGTRLTVT.

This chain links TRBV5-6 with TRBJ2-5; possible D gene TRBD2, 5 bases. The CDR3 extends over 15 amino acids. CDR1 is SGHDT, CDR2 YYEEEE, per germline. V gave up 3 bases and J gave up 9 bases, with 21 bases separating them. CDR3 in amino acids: CASSSPWYTLGAQYF. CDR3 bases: TGTGCCAGCAGCTCCCCGTGGTATACCCTCGGGGCCCAGTACTTC.

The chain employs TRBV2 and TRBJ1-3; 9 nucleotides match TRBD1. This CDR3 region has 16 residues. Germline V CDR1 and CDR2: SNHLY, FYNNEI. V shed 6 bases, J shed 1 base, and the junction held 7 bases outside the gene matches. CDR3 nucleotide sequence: TGTGCCAGCAGGACCACAGGGGGCGTTTCTGGAAACACCATATATTTT. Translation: CASRTTGGVSGNTIYF.

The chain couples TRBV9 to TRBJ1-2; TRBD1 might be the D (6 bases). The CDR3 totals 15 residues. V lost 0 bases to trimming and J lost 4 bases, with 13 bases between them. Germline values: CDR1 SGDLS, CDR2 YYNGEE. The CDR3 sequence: CASSVGGDTGYGYTF. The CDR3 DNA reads TGTGCCAGCAGCGTAGGAGGGGACACCGGCTATGGCTACACCTTC.